This T cell receptor (beta chain) derives from a study of sequential checkpoint blockade in melanoma. Regarding treatment: randomized to nivolumab then ipilimumab (arm A) or the reverse (arm B). V shed 3 bases, J shed 5 bases, and the junction held 12 bases outside the gene matches. CDR1 is KGHSH and CDR2 is LQKENI in the germline V gene. The CDR3 contains 16 residues. Here immunoSEQ multiplex PCR was the method, and the copy in TCRdb shows in-frame clones only, minus some. Counted here are over 2,000 clones, 20% to 25% occurring once; the ten biggest clones make up around 24%. V is TRBV18 and J is TRBJ1-1, with TRBD1 identical over 7 bases. The sample was tumor tissue (inferred from file names), taken from a patient given nivolumab and ipilimumab in sequence. The receptor's source is a human donor with melanoma. As DNA, the CDR3 is TGTGCCAGCTCACCCTACAGGGGCGGATCGTATACTGAAGCTTTCTTT. It translates to CASSPYRGGSYTEAFF. Using reference TRBV18 and TRBJ1-1 for the parts outside the CDR3, the full variable domain is NAGVMQNPRHLVRRRGQEARLRCSPMKGHSHVYWYRQLPEEGLKFMVYLQKENIIDESGMPKERFSAEFPKEGPSILRIQQVVRGDSAAYFCASSPYRGGSYTEAFFGQGTRLTVV.